Listed below are T cell receptor beta chains from one sample, sequenced in a study of OX40 agonist ivuxolimab in advanced cancers. Sequenced by immunoSEQ multiplex PCR; TCRdb stores in-frame clones only, minus some. The sample consists of about 99,000 clones, 90% to 95% of them appearing once. The starting material was CD4+ or CD8+ T cells sorted from blood, obtained in a trial of the OX40 agonist ivuxolimab. The receptors come from an adult with an advanced solid tumor such as melanoma, head and neck, liver or kidney cancer. The conserved cysteine and the conserved F or W are not part of the CDR3 here.

TRBV4-1	TRBJ2-1	ASSQDDYQSSYNEQF
TRBV4-3	TRBJ2-3	ASSLRRPSGDYTDTQY
TRBV29-1	TRBJ1-2	SVSDRHYGYT
TRBV18	TRBJ2-7	ASSMRQGIYEQY
TRBV28	TRBJ2-3	ASSFQTDTQY
TRBV11-2	TRBJ2-5	ASSLVGPGLAGGETQY
TRBV2	TRBJ2-1	ASSGTQYNEQF
TRBV27	TRBJ1-1	ASSFIQGTEAF
TRBV7-3	TRBJ2-3	ASSLSPRDTQY
TRBV6-6	TRBJ2-1	ASSSIRGHEQF
TRBV5-1	TRBJ2-3	ASREGRTDTQY
TRBV5-4	TRBJ2-5	ASSTDRGRGETQY
TRBV2	TRBJ2-1	ASGASNEQF
TRBV5-4	TRBJ2-3	ASSAFGLAATDTQY
TRBV11-2	TRBJ2-7	ASSLDSWGPYEQY
TRBV7-2	TRBJ2-5	ASSLGGGGGGTETQY
TRBV5-1	TRBJ1-1	ASSLGQTGNTEAF
TRBV11-2	TRBJ2-3	ASSSLAGGGRGADTQY
TRBV5-1	TRBJ1-5	ASSLGQGPNQPQH
TRBV7-2	TRBJ2-3	ASSLRLAGYSTDTQY
TRBV11-3	TRBJ2-2	ASSLQGRSSGASGELF
TRBV27	TRBJ2-3	ASSLRSGASTDTQY